This T cell receptor (beta chain) originates from a study of shared clonotypes between healthy human individuals. Overall study results and limits: Clonotypes not shared had lower generation probabilities than those common to all four donors.

With respect to this clone: Its antigen is unidentified.

CDR3 length: 17 residues. Trimming removed 4 bases from V and 0 bases from J, with 15 bases in between. Looked up from germline, CDR1 is SGHDN and CDR2 is FVKESK. Sequenced by immunoSEQ multiplex PCR; TCRdb stores in-frame clones only, minus some. The data hold more than 1 million clones, with 75% to 80% observed a single time. This sequence originates from a young man in good health. Some clones in this sample may be carry-over from other donors' samples. This chain joins TRBV14 and TRBJ1-4; unclear D gene. The material sequenced was memory CD4+ T cells from PBMCs. As to subset: CD45RA-negative fraction. CDR3 in amino acids: CASSPYRARSTNEKLFF. The CDR3 bases are TGTGCCAGCAGCCCCTATAGGGCCAGATCAACTAATGAAAAACTGTTTTTT.